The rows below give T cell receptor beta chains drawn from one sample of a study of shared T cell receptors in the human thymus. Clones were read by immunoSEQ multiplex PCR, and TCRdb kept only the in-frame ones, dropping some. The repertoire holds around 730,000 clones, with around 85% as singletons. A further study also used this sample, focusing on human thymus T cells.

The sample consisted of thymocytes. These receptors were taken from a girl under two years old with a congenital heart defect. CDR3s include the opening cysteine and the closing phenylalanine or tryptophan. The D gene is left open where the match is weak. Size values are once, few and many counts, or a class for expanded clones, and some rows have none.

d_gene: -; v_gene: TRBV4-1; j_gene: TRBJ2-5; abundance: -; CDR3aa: CASSQDVAVKETQYF; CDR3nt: TGCGCCAGCAGCCAGGATGTAGCGGTAAAAGAGACCCAGTACTTC
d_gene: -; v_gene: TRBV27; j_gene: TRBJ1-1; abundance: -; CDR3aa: CASRSHIGTKKPLVDTEAFF; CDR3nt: TGTGCCAGCAGGAGCCATATAGGGACAAAAAAGCCCTTGGTCGACACTGAAGCTTTCTTT
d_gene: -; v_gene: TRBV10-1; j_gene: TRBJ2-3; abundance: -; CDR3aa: CASSVLTAPGTDTQYF; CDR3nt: TGCGCCAGCAGTGTCCTGACTGCCCCCGGCACAGATACGCAGTATTTT
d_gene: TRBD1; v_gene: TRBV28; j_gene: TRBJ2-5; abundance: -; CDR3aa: CASRGTGQETQYF; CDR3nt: TGTGCCAGCAGGGGGACAGGACAAGAGACCCAGTACTTC
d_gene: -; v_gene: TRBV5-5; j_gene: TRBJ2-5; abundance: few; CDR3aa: CASSLAPGTKETQYF; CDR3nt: TGTGCCAGCAGCTTGGCCCCCGGGACAAAAGAGACCCAGTACTTC
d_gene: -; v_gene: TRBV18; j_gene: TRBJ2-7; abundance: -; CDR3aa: CASSPTATPYEQYF; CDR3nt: TGTGCCAGCTCACCGACAGCGACCCCCTACGAGCAGTACTTC
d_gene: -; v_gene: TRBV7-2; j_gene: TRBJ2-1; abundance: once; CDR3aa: CASSRYNEQFF; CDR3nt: TGTGCCAGCAGCCGCTACAATGAGCAGTTCTTC
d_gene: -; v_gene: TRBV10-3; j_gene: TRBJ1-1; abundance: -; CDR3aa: CAISEGWSEAFF; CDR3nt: TGTGCCATCAGTGAGGGCTGGTCTGAAGCTTTCTTT
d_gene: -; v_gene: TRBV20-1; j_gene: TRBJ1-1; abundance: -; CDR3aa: CSASSDEAFF; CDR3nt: TGCAGTGCTAGTAGTGATGAAGCTTTCTTT
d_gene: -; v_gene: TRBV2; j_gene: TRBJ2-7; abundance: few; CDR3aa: CASFRQVPYEQYF; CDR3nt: TGTGCCAGCTTCCGACAGGTCCCGTACGAGCAGTACTTC
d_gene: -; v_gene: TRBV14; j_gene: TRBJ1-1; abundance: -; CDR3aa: CASSQGGTHNSDAFF; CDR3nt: TGTGCCAGCAGCCAAGGGGGGACACATAATTCTGACGCTTTCTTT
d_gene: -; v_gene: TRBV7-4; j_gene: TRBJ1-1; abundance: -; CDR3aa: CASSVRENTEAFF; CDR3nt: TGTGCCAGCAGCGTGCGGGAAAACACTGAAGCTTTCTTT
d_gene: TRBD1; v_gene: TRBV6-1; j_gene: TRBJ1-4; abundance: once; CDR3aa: CASSVRSSGDREKFF; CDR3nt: TGTGCCAGCAGTGTACGATCGAGTGGGGACAGGGAAAAGTTTTTT
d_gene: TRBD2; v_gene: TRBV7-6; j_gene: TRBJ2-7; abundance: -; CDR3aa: CASSMYPSEGLAHEQYF; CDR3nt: TGTGCCAGCAGCATGTACCCGTCTGAAGGACTAGCTCATGAGCAGTACTTC
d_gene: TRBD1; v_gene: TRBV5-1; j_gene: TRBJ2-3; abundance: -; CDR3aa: CASSAPGQGRSGTDTQYF; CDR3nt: TGCGCCAGCAGCGCGCCGGGACAGGGTAGGTCTGGCACAGATACGCAGTATTTT
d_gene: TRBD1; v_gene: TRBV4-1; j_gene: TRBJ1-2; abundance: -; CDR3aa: CASSQRDRVNYGYTF; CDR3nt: TGCGCCAGCAGCCAGAGGGACAGGGTTAACTATGGCTACACCTTC
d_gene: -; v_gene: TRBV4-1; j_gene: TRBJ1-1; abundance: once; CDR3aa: CASSRPGERTEAFF; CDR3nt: TGCGCCAGCAGCCGACCGGGGGAGAGGACTGAAGCTTTCTTT
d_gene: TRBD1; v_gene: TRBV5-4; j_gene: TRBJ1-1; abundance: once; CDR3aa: CASSLRKDRTGGRSTFF; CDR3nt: TGTGCCAGCAGCTTGAGGAAAGACAGGACAGGGGGCAGAAGTACTTTCTTT
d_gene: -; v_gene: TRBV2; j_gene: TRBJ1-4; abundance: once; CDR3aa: CASRRLLINEKLFF; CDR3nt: TGTGCCAGCAGGAGACTCCTAATTAATGAAAAACTGTTTTTT
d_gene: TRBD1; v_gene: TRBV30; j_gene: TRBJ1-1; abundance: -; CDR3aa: CAWSTGGHPKRKDAFF; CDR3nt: TGTGCCTGGAGTACAGGGGGCCATCCTAAAAGAAAGGATGCTTTCTTT
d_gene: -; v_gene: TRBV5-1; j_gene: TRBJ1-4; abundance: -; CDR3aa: CASSLDRANQLDTRTTNEKLFF; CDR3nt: TGCGCCAGCAGCTTGGACAGGGCGAACCAACTAGATACACGAACAACTAATGAAAAACTGTTTTTT